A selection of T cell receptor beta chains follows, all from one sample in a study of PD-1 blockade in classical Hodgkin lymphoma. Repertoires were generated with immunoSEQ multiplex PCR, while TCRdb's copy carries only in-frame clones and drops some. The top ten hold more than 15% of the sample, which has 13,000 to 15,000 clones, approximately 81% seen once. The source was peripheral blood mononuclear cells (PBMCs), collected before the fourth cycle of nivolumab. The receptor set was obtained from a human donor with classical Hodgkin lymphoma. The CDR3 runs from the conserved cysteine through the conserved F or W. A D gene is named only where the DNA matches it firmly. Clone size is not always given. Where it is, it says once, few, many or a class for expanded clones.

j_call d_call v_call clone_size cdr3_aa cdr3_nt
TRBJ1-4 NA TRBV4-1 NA CASSPRDPNEKLFF TGCGCCAGCAGCCCCAGGGACCCCAATGAAAAACTGTTTTTT
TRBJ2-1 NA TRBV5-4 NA CASSATVGGYNEQFF TGTGCCAGCAGCGCTACTGTCGGGGGATACAATGAGCAGTTCTTC
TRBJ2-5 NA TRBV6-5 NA CASSYDVKGETQYF TGTGCCAGCAGTTACGACGTGAAAGGCGAGACCCAGTACTTC
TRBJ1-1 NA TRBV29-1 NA CSVEDSTDAAFF TGCAGCGTTGAAGATTCGACAGACGCGGCTTTCTTT
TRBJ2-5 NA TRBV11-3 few CASSSGNSFGETQYF TGTGCCAGCAGCTCCGGGAATTCCTTCGGAGAGACCCAGTACTTC
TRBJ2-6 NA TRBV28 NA CASSRAGVSGANVLTF TGTGCCAGCAGTCGAGCAGGGGTCTCAGGGGCCAACGTCCTGACTTTC
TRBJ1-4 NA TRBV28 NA CASSSWDKTEKLFF TGTGCCAGCAGTTCATGGGACAAGACGGAAAAACTGTTTTTT
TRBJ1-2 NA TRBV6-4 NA CASSDGPPGSYGYTF TGTGCCAGCAGTGATGGACCCCCTGGGAGCTATGGCTACACCTTC
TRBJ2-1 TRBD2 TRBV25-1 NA CASNGLAAYEQFF TGTGCCAGCAATGGACTAGCGGCGTATGAGCAGTTCTTC
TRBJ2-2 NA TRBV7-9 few CASSLGPTGELFF TGTGCCAGCAGCTTAGGGCCTACCGGGGAGCTGTTTTTT
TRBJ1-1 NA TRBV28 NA CASRPPDGNTEAFF TGTGCCAGCAGGCCCCCGGACGGGAACACTGAAGCTTTCTTT
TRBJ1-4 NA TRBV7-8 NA CASSYVGHKGEKLFF TGTGCCAGCAGCTACGTAGGTCATAAGGGTGAAAAACTGTTTTTT
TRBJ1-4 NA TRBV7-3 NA CASSLTKVGEKLFF TGTGCCAGCAGCTTAACCAAGGTCGGAGAAAAACTGTTTTTT
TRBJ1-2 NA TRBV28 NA CASSTPGRGYGYTF TGTGCCAGCAGTACCCCAGGGCGGGGCTATGGCTACACCTTC
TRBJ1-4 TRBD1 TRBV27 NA CASSPGTGGPQKLFF TGTGCCAGCAGTCCCGGGACAGGGGGTCCCCAAAAACTGTTTTTT
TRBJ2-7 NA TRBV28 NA CASSLVGAGEQYF TGTGCCAGCAGTTTAGTGGGGGCGGGTGAGCAGTACTTC
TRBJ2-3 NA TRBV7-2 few CASSFSGAPSTDTQYF TGTGCCAGCAGCTTCTCCGGGGCCCCGAGCACAGATACGCAGTATTTT
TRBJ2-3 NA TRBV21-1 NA CASSKVIRRDTQYF TGTGCCAGCAGCAAAGTGATAAGGCGAGATACGCAGTATTTT
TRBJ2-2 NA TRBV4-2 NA CASSLVGGGTGELFF TGTGCCAGCAGCTTGGTAGGGGGAGGAACCGGGGAGCTGTTTTTT
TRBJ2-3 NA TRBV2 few CASSERGGTDTQYF TGTGCCAGCAGTGAACGAGGGGGCACAGATACGCAGTATTTT
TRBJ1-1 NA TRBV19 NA CASKSGVWTEAFF TGTGCCAGTAAGTCGGGCGTTTGGACTGAAGCTTTCTTT
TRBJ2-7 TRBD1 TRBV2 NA CASGGTGAYEQYF TGTGCCAGCGGGGGGACAGGGGCTTACGAGCAGTACTTC
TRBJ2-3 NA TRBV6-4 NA CASSDGGLSDTQYF TGTGCCAGCAGTGACGGAGGACTTTCAGATACGCAGTATTTT
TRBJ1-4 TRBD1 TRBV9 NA CASSDGTGREKLFF TGTGCCAGCAGCGACGGGACAGGGCGAGAAAAACTGTTTTTT
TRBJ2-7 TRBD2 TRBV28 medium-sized CAGGPSGSYEQYF TGTGCCGGAGGCCCCAGCGGGAGCTACGAGCAGTACTTC
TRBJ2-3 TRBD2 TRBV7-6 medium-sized CASSRGGGTDTQYF TGTGCCAGCAGCCGCGGGGGGGGCACAGATACGCAGTATTTT
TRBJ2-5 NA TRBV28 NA CASRGTQETQYF TGTGCCAGCAGAGGGACCCAAGAGACCCAGTACTTC
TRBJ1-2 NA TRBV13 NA CASSGGTGRNYGYTF TGTGCCAGCAGTGGCGGGACGGGTCGAAACTATGGCTACACCTTC
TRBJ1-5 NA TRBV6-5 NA CASSYGWGAGQPQHF TGTGCCAGCAGTTACGGTTGGGGGGCGGGGCAGCCCCAGCATTTT
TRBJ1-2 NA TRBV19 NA CASSIGTIYGYTF TGTGCCAGTAGTATAGGGACAATCTATGGCTACACCTTC
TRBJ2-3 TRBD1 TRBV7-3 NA CASSPGTASTDTQYF TGTGCCAGCAGCCCAGGGACAGCGAGCACAGATACGCAGTATTTT
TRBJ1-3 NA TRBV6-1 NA CASSDGASGNTIYF TGTGCCAGCAGTGACGGAGCCTCTGGAAACACCATATATTTT
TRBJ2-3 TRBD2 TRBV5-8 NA CASSLESGGTDTQYF TGTGCCAGCAGCTTGGAGAGCGGGGGCACAGATACGCAGTATTTT
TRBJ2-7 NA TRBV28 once CASSSPKEQENEGAYEQYF TGTGCCAGCAGTTCCCCCAAAGAACAGGAAAACGAGGGGGCCTACGAGCAGTACTTC
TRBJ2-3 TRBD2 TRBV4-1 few CASSPVSTSGGGTDTQYF TGCGCCAGCAGCCCAGTAAGCACTAGCGGGGGAGGCACAGATACGCAGTATTTT
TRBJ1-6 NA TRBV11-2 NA CASSLESTSPLHF TGTGCCAGCAGCTTAGAGTCAACTTCACCCCTCCACTTT
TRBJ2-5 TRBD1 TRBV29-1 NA CSVDPHRTGAGGGTQYF TGCAGCGTTGACCCACACCGGACAGGGGCCGGGGGAGGGACCCAGTACTTC
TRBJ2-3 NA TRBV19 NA CASSIQGSGFTDTQYF TGTGCCAGTAGTATTCAGGGATCAGGGTTCACAGATACGCAGTATTTT
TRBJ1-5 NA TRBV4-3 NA CASSQARSNQPQHF TGCGCCAGCAGCCAAGCTAGGAGCAATCAGCCCCAGCATTTT
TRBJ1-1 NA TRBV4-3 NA CASSRGVNTEAFF TGCGCCAGCAGCCGCGGGGTGAACACTGAAGCTTTCTTT
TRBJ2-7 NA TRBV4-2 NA CASSLGASYEQYF TGTGCCAGCAGCTTAGGGGCCTCCTACGAGCAGTACTTC
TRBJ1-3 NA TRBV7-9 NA CASSQNRAQRRGTIYF TGTGCCAGCAGCCAGAACCGGGCCCAGAGGCGGGGCACCATATATTTT
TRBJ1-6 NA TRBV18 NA CASSPGSSYNSPLHF TGTGCCAGCTCACCGGGGAGCTCCTATAATTCACCCCTCCACTTT
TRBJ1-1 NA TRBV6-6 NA CASSFRENTEAFF TGTGCCAGCAGTTTTCGGGAGAACACTGAAGCTTTCTTT
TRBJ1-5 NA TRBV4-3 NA CASSIEGGQPQHF TGCGCCAGCTCAATTGAGGGGGGACAGCCCCAGCATTTT
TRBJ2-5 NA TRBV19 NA CASRDYQETQYF TGTGCCAGTAGGGATTACCAAGAGACCCAGTACTTC
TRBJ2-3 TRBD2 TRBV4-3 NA CASSQDTSGDTQYF TGCGCCAGCAGCCAAGATACTAGCGGAGATACGCAGTATTTT
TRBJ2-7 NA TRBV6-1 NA CATTHGGLSYEQYF TGTGCTACTACCCACGGGGGCCTCTCCTACGAGCAGTACTTC
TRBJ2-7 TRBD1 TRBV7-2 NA CASSLAGQGYEQYF TGTGCCAGCAGCTTAGCGGGACAGGGCTACGAGCAGTACTTC
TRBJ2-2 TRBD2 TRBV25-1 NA CASRGLGANTGELFF TGTGCCAGCAGGGGACTAGGGGCGAACACCGGGGAGCTGTTTTTT
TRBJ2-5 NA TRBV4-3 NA CASSQDLGTQETQYF TGCGCCAGCAGCCAAGATTTAGGAACCCAAGAGACCCAGTACTTC